Below, 22 T cell receptor beta chains from the same sample are listed, as sequenced in a study of OX40 agonist ivuxolimab in advanced cancers. The library was produced with the immunoSEQ multiplex PCR assay. This immuneACCESS table, as held by TCRdb, lists in-frame sequences with V and J called but not all clones. Of the missing ones, under half trace to an unresolved V gene in checked studies; the others have no known cause. For this sample there are approximately 23,000 clones; 75% to 90% appear just once. The ten largest clones represent about 23% of the sample. The material sequenced was CD4+ or CD8+ T cells sorted from blood, taken in a trial of the OX40 agonist ivuxolimab. These receptors were collected from an adult with an advanced solid tumor such as melanoma, head and neck, liver or kidney cancer.

This sequence joins TRBV5-1 and TRBJ2-1; 8 bases match TRBD1. V shed 6 bases, J shed 4 bases, and the junction held 9 bases outside the gene matches. Germline values: CDR1 SGHRS, CDR2 YFSETQ. The length of the CDR3 is 15 residues. The CDR3 here is CASTTKDREYNEQFF. The CDR3 region has the DNA TGCGCCAGCACCACCAAGGACAGGGAGTACAATGAGCAGTTCTTC.

The genes are TRBV19 and TRBJ2-1; a possible D gene is TRBD1 (5 bases). Trimming left V 8 bases short and J 4 bases short, with 15 bases between. From germline, CDR1 is LNHDA and CDR2 SQIVND (reference sequence). The CDR3 length is 14 residues. CDR3 DNA sequence: TGTGCCAGTGCCCGGTGGGGCCCTTACAATGAGCAGTTCTTC. Encoded protein: CASARWGPYNEQFF.

V gene TRBV6-4 combines with J gene TRBJ2-1; 7 bases agree with TRBD2. This CDR3 region has 15 residues. V dropped 4 bases and J dropped 3; count of bases not matched to a gene: 6. Germline V CDR1 and CDR2: MRHNA, SNTAGT. The DNA of the CDR3 is TGTGCCAGCAGTGTTCGCGCGGGAGACTACAATGAGCAGTTCTTC. It codes for CASSVRAGDYNEQFF.

The chain carries TRBV2 and TRBJ2-3; 9 bases are a match to TRBD2. V lost 3 bases and J lost 6; bases outside the gene matches: 10. The CDR3 covers 16 residues. The germline V gene encodes CDR1 SNHLY and CDR2 FYNNEI. The CDR3 here is CASSDILAGFRDTQYF. In DNA form, the CDR3 reads TGTGCCAGCAGTGATATTCTAGCGGGGTTTAGGGATACGCAGTATTTT.

This clone occurred a few times. This same CDR3 is encoded by further DNA sequences in the sample. The gene calls are TRBV6-4 and TRBJ1-5; D might be TRBD1 (5 bases). CDR3 size: 13 residues. Trimming removed 6 bases from V and 1 base from J, with 7 bases in between. The germline V gene encodes CDR1 MRHNA and CDR2 SNTAGT. CDR3 loop: CASSRDSNQPQHF. The DNA of the CDR3 is TGTGCCAGCAGCCGGGACAGCAATCAGCCCCAGCATTTT.

The rearrangement links TRBV7-6 to TRBJ2-2, with D uncertain. The CDR3 runs 14 residues. The germline gives CDR1 SGHVS, CDR2 FNYEAQ. Trimming shortened V by 1 base and J by 2 bases, and 5 bases separated the two germline ends. The CDR3 DNA reads TGTGCCAGCAGCTTAGTTGTAAACACCGGGGAGCTGTTTTTT. This encodes CASSLVVNTGELFF.

The chain employs TRBV19 and TRBJ1-4, with TRBD1 matching 7 bases. V dropped 6 bases and J dropped 4; count of bases not matched to a gene: 5. CDR3 length equals 14 residues. Germline CDR1 is LNHDA and CDR2 is SQIVND (reference sequence). The CDR3 bases are TGTGCCAGTAGCAAACAGGGGTTTAATGAAAAACTGTTTTTT. The encoded protein is CASSKQGFNEKLFF. The whole variable domain, remainder taken from reference TRBV19 and TRBJ1-4, is DGGITQSPKYLFRKEGQNVTLSCEQNLNHDAMYWYRQDPGQGLRLIYYSQIVNDFQKGDIAEGYSVSREKKESFPLTVTSAQKNPTAFYLCASSKQGFNEKLFFGSGTQLSVL.

The chain links TRBV5-5 to TRBJ2-7; 12 positions agree with TRBD2. With 4 bases clipped from V and 7 bases from J, the junction kept 12 bases outside the gene matches. Per the germline V gene, CDR1 is SGHKS and CDR2 is YYEKEE (reference sequence). This CDR3 contains 16 residues. The CDR3 DNA follows: TGTGCCAGCAGCCAACCCAGACTAGCGGGAGAAGAAGAGCAGTACTTC. Encoded protein: CASSQPRLAGEEEQYF. Together with reference TRBV5-5 and TRBJ2-7, the CDR3 gives the full variable domain: DAGVTQSPTHLIKTRGQQVTLRCSPISGHKSVSWYQQVLGQGPQFIFQYYEKEERGRGNFPDRFSARQFPNYSSELNVNALLLGDSALYLCASSQPRLAGEEEQYFGPGTRLTVT.

This clone was seen a single time. The chain combines TRBV7-9 with TRBJ2-7, with no clear D. With 5 bases removed from V and 5 bases from J, the gap between germline ends came to 10 bases. The CDR3 is 12 residues long. Per the germline V gene, CDR1 is SEHNR and CDR2 is FQNEAQ (reference sequence). In nucleotides, the CDR3 is TGTGCCAGCAGCCAAAATCGCGACGAGCAGTACTTC. Translation: CASSQNRDEQYF.

The CDR3 protein is CASSLAGTSGRGSYEQYF. CDR3 DNA: TGTGCCAGCAGCTTAGCCGGGACTAGCGGGAGGGGTTCCTACGAGCAGTACTTC. The rearrangement links TRBV7-8 to TRBJ2-7; TRBD2 matches 16 bases. Per the germline V gene, CDR1 is SGHVS and CDR2 is FQNEAQ. V lost 0 bases, J lost 1 base, and 3 bases stayed unmatched. This CDR3 has 18 residues.

The chain uses TRBV11-3 and TRBJ2-1; maybe TRBD1 (6 bases). The CDR3 is 16 residues long. Germline CDR1 and CDR2: SGHNT and YENEEA. With 4 bases removed from V and 5 bases from J, the gap between germline ends came to 18 bases. For the CDR3, the DNA is TGTGCCAGCAGCTCTGGAACTGGGGGCCTCGACAATGAGCAGTTCTTC. It codes for CASSSGTGGLDNEQFF.

In this sample, this clone turned up once. J is TRBJ2-1 and V is TRBV11-1; the D gene is possibly TRBD2 (6 bases). Trimming cost V 1 base and J 3 bases, with 10 bases left between them. In germline, CDR1 is SGHAT, CDR2 FQDESV (reference sequence). CDR3 length: 15 amino acids. CDR3 region: CASSLGGIGYNEQFF. In nucleotides, the CDR3 is TGTGCCAGCAGCTTAGGCGGGATTGGCTACAATGAGCAGTTCTTC.

The chain has TRBV9 and TRBJ2-1, with D perhaps matching TRBD1 or TRBD2 (5 bases each). The CDR3 loop spans 15 amino acids. CDR1 is SGDLS, CDR2 YYNGEE, per germline. V was shortened by 0 bases and J by 1 base, with 8 bases between the two germline ends. The CDR3 DNA is TGTGCCAGCAGCGTAGTGGGGGAGTCCTACAATGAGCAGTTCTTC. Its translation: CASSVVGESYNEQFF.

This chain uses TRBV7-9 with TRBJ2-7; possibly TRBD2 for D (6 bases). CDR1 is SEHNR, CDR2 FQNEAQ, per germline (reference sequence). V gave up 0 bases and J gave up 3 bases, with 18 bases separating them. The CDR3 length is 17 residues. DNA for the CDR3: TGTGCCAGCAGCTTAGCGACGGGACGGGCGGGATTCTACGAGCAGTACTTC. The encoded protein is CASSLATGRAGFYEQYF.

The chain uses TRBV6-4 and TRBJ1-5, with D possibly TRBD1 on 6 matching bases. The CDR3 is 15 amino acids. Germline loops: CDR1 MRHNA, CDR2 SNTAGT. V dropped 6 bases and J dropped 7 bases, with 19 bases sitting between them. CDR3: CASSEAAGQGQPQHF. The CDR3 DNA is TGTGCCAGCAGCGAGGCGGCAGGGCAGGGGCAGCCCCAGCATTTT.

This clone was counted once. The chain is built from TRBV30 and TRBJ2-5; possibly TRBD1 for D (7 bases). V lost 3 bases to trimming and J lost 2 bases, with 16 bases between them. CDR1 is GTSNPN and CDR2 is SVGIG in the germline V gene (reference sequence). The CDR3 is made up of 15 amino acids. CDR3 amino acids: CAWSLGGGQQETQYF. The CDR3 DNA is TGTGCCTGGAGCCTCGGAGGGGGACAGCAAGAGACCCAGTACTTC.

The chain recombines TRBV30 with TRBJ1-5; no reliable D call. The V end was cut by 2 bases, the J end by 4 bases, with 9 bases between. Germline CDR1 GTSNPN, CDR2 SVGIG (reference sequence). The CDR3 covers 13 residues. CDR3 in DNA: TGTGCCTGGAGTCTTCGGGAAAATCAGCCCCAGCATTTT. Amino acid sequence: CAWSLRENQPQHF. Full variable domain (rest looked up from reference TRBV30 and TRBJ1-5): SQTIHQWPATLVQPVGSPLSLECTVEGTSNPNLYWYRQAAGRGLQLLFYSVGIGQISSEVPQNLSASRPQDRQFILSSKKLLLSDSGFYLCAWSLRENQPQHFGDGTRLSIL.

The chain joins TRBV9 to TRBJ1-2, with a possible D match to TRBD1 (5 bases). The CDR3 runs to 18 residues. V lost 1 base, J lost 0 bases, and 19 bases lay in between. Germline V gene lookup returns CDR1 SGDLS and CDR2 YYNGEE. CDR3 nucleotide sequence: TGTGCCAGCAGCGTAACCGACAGCCCCAGGCCCCCTAACTATGGCTACACCTTC. It translates to CASSVTDSPRPPNYGYTF.

This chain joins TRBV9 and TRBJ1-2; weak D call: TRBD1 (5 bases). CDR1 is SGDLS, CDR2 YYNGEE, per germline. The CDR3 totals 13 residues. Trimming removed 0 bases from V and 4 bases from J, with 7 bases in between. CDR3 nucleotide sequence: TGTGCCAGCAGCGTAGGACAGCTCTATGGCTACACCTTC. It is translated as CASSVGQLYGYTF.

The genes are TRBV6-1 and TRBJ2-7; D is perhaps TRBD1 (5 bases). This CDR3 spans 15 amino acids. Per germline, CDR1 MNHNS and CDR2 SASEGT. Trimming cost V 4 bases and J 5 bases, with 18 bases left between them. The CDR3 reads CASSVFGAGWDEQYF. CDR3 bases: TGTGCCAGCAGTGTTTTTGGGGCAGGGTGGGACGAGCAGTACTTC.

V and J are TRBV4-1 and TRBJ1-1, with D hard to call. CDR3 size: 15 residues. Germline V gene data show CDR1 as MGHRA and CDR2 as YSYEKL. V lost 1 base and J lost 1, with 10 bases in between. CDR3 DNA: TGCGCCAGCAGCCAAGGTGAAGACAAGAACACTGAAGCTTTCTTT. It yields the protein CASSQGEDKNTEAFF.

CDR3: CAWSRGNAGNQPQHF. CDR3 DNA sequence: TGTGCCTGGAGTCGGGGCAATGCGGGCAATCAGCCCCAGCATTTT. The gene calls are TRBV30 and TRBJ1-5; possibly TRBD1 for D (5 bases). CDR1 and CDR2 (germline): GTSNPN, SVGIG (reference sequence). The CDR3 sequence is 15 residues long. Trimming cost V 2 bases and J 2 bases, with 13 bases left between them.